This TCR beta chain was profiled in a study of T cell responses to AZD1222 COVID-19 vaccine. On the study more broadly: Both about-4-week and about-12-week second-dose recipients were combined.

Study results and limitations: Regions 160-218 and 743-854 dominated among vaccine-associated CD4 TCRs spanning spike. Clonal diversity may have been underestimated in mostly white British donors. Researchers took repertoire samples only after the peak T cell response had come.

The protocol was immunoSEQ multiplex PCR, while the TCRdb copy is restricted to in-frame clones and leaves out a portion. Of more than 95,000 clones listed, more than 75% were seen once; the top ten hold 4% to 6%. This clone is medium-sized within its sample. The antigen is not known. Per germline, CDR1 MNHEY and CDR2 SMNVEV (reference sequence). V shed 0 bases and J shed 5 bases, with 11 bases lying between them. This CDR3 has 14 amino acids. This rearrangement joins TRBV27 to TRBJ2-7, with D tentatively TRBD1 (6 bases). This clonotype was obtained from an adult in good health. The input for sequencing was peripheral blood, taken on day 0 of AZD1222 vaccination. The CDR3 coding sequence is TGTGCCAGCAGTTTATCGGGCAGGGGTAACGAGCAGTACTTC. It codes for CASSLSGRGNEQYF.